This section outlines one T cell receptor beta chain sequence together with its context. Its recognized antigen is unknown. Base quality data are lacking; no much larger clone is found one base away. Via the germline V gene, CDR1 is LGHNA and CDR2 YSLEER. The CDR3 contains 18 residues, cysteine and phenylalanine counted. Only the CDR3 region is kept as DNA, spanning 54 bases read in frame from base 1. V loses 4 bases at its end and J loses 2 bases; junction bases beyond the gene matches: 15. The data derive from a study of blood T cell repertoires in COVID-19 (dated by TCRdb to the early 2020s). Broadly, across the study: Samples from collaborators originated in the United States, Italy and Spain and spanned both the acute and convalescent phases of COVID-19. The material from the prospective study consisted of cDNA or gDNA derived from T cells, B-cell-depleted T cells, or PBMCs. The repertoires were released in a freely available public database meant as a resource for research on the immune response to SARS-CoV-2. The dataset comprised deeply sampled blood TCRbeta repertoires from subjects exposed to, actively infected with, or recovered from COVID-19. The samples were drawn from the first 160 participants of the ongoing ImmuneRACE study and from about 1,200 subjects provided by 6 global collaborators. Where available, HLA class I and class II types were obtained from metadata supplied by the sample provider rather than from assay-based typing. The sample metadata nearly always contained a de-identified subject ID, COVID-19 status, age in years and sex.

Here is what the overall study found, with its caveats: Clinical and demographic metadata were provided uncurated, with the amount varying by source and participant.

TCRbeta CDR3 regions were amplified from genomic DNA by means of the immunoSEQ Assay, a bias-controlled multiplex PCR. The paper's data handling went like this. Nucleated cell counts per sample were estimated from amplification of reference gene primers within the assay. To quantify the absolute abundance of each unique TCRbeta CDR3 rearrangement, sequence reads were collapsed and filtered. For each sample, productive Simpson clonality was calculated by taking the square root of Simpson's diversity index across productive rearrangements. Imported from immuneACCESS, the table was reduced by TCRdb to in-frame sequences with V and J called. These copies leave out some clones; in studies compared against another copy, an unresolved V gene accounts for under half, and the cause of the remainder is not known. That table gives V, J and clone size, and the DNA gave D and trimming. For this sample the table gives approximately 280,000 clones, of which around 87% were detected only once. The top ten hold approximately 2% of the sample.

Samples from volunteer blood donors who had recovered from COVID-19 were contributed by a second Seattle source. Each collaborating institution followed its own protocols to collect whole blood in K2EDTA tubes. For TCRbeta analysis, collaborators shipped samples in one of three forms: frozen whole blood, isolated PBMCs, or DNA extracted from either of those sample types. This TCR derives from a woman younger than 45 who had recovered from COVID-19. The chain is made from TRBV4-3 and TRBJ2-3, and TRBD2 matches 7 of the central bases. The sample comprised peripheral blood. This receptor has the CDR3 CASSRGGLVAGITDTQYF. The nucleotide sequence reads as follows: TGCGCCAGCAGCCGCGGAGGATTGGTAGCGGGCATCACAGATACGCAGTATTTT.